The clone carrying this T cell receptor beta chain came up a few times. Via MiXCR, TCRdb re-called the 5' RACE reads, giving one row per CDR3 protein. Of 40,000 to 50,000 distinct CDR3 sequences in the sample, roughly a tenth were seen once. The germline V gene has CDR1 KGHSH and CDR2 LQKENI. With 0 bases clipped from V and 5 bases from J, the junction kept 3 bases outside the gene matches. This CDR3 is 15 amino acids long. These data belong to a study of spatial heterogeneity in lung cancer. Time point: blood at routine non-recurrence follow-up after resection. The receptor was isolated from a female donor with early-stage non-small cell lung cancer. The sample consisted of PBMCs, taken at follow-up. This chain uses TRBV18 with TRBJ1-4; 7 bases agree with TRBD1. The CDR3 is CASSPPPGGNEKLFF. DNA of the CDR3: TGTGCCAGCTCACCACCCCCAGGGGGGAATGAAAAACTGTTTTTT. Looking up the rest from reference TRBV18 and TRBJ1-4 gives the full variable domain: NAGVMQNPRHLVRRRGQEARLRCSPMKGHSHVYWYRQLPEEGLKFMVYLQKENIIDESGMPKERFSAEFPKEGPSILRIQQVVRGDSAAYFCASSPPPGGNEKLFFGSGTQLSVL.